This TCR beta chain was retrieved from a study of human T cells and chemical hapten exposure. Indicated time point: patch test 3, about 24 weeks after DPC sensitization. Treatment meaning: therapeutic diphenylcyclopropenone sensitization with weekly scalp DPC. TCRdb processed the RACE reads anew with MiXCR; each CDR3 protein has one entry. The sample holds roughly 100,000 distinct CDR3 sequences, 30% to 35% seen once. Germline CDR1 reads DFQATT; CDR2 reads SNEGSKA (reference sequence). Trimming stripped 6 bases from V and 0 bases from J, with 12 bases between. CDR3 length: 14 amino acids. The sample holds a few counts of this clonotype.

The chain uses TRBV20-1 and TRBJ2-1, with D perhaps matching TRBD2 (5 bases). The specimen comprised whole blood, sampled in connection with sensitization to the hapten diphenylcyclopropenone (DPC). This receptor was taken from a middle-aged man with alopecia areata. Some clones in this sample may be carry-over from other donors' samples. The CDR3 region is CSAHRTPSYNEQFF. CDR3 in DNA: TGCAGTGCCCATAGGACTCCCTCCTACAATGAGCAGTTCTTC.